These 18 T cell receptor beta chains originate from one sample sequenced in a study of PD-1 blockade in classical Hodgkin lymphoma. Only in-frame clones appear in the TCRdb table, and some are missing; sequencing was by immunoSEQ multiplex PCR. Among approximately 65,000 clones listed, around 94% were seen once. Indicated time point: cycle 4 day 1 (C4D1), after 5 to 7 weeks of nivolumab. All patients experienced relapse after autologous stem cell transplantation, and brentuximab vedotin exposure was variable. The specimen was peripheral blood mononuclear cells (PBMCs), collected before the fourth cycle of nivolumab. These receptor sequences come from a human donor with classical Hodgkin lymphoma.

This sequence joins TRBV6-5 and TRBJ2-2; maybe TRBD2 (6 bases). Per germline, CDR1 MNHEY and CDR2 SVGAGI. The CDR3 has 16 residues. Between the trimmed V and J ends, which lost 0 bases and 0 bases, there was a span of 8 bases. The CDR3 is CASSYSGGSNTGELFF. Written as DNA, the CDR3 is TGTGCCAGCAGTTACTCGGGGGGATCGAACACCGGGGAGCTGTTTTTT.

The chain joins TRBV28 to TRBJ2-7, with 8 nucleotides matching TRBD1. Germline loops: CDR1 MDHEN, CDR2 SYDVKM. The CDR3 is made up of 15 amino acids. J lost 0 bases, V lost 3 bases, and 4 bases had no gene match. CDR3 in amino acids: CASSLFRGHSYEQYF. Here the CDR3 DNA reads TGTGCCAGCAGTTTGTTCAGGGGGCACTCCTACGAGCAGTACTTC.

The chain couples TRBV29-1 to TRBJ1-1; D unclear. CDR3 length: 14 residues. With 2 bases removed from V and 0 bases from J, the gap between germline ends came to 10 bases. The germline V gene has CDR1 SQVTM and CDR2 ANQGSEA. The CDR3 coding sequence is TGCAGCGTTGAATCAGGTGTAATGAACACTGAAGCTTTCTTT. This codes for CSVESGVMNTEAFF.

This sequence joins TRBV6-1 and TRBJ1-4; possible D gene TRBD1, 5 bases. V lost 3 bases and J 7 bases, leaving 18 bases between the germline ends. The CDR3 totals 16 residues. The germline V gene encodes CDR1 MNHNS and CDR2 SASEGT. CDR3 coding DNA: TGTGCCAGCAGTGATTGTAGTACGGGGGTGGGTGAAAAACTGTTTTTT. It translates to CASSDCSTGVGEKLFF.

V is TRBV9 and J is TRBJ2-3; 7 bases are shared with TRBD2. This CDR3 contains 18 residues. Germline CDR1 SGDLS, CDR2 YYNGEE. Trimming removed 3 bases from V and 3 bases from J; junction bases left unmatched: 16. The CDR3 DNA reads TGTGCCAGCAGCGCGATCCCCCTAGCGGCCTTATGGACAGATACGCAGTATTTT. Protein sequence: CASSAIPLAALWTDTQYF.

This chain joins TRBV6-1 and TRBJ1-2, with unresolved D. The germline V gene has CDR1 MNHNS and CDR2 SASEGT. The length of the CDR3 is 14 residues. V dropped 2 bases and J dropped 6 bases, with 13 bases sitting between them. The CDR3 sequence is CASSEHGESHGYTF. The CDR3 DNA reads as TGTGCCAGCAGTGAACATGGGGAATCCCATGGCTACACCTTC.

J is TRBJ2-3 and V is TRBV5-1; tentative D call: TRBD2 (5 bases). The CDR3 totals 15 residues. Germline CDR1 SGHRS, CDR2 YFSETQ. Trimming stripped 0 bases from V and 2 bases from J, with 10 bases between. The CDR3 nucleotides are TGCGCCAGCAGCTTGGCCGGTGACTACACAGATACGCAGTATTTT. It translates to CASSLAGDYTDTQYF.

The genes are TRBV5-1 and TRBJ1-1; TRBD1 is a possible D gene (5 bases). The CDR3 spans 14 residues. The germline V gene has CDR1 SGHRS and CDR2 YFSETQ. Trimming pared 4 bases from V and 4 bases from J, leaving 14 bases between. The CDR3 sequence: CASSPPNGGTEAFF. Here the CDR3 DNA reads TGCGCCAGCAGCCCGCCCAATGGGGGCACTGAAGCTTTCTTT.

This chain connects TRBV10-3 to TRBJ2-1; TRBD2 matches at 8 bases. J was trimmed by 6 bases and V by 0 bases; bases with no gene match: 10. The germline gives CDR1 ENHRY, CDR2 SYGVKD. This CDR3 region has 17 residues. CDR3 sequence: CAISESLGSGSPNEQFF. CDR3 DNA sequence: TGTGCCATCAGTGAGTCGTTAGGGAGCGGGAGCCCCAATGAGCAGTTCTTC.

The CDR3 region has the DNA TGTGCCAGCAGCTTAAGCATGGACAGCCGAAACTATGGCTACACCTTC. This encodes CASSLSMDSRNYGYTF. V and J are TRBV7-8 and TRBJ1-2, with D perhaps TRBD1 (6 bases). CDR1 is SGHVS, CDR2 FQNEAQ, per germline. CDR3 length equals 16 residues. V shed 2 bases and J shed 2 bases, with 15 bases lying between them.

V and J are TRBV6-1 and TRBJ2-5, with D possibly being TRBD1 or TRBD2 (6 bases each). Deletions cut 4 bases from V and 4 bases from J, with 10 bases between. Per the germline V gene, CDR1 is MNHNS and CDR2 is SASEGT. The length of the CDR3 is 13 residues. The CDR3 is CASSVRGGETQYF. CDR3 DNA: TGTGCCAGCAGTGTCAGGGGAGGAGAGACCCAGTACTTC.

CDR3 loop: CASSLVGQSSYNEQFF. CDR3 bases: TGCGCCAGCAGCTTGGTGGGACAGAGCTCCTACAATGAGCAGTTCTTC. This rearrangement joins TRBV5-1 to TRBJ2-1; TRBD1 matches at 7 bases. The germline V gene has CDR1 SGHRS and CDR2 YFSETQ. After removal of 0 bases from V and 0 bases from J, the junction contained 3 bases not matched to a gene. The CDR3 totals 16 residues.

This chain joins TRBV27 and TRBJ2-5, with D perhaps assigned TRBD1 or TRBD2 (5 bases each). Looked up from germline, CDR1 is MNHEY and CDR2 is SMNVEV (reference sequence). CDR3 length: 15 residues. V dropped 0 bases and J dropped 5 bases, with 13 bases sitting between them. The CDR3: CASSLSGLGRETQYF. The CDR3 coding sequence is TGTGCCAGCAGTTTATCGGGCCTGGGACGGGAGACCCAGTACTTC.

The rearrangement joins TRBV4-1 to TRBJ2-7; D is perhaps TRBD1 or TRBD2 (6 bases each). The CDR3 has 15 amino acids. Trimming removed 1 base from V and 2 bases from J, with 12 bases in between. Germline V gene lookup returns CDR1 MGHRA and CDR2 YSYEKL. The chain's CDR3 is CASSQVGGQPYEQYF. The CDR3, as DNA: TGCGCCAGCAGCCAAGTAGGGGGGCAGCCCTACGAGCAGTACTTC.

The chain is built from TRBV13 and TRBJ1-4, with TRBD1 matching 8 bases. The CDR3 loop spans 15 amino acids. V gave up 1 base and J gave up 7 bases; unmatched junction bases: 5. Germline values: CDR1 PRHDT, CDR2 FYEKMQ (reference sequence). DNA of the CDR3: TGTGCCAGCAGCTTAGACCGGGACAGGCCTGAAAAACTGTTTTTT. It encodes CASSLDRDRPEKLFF.

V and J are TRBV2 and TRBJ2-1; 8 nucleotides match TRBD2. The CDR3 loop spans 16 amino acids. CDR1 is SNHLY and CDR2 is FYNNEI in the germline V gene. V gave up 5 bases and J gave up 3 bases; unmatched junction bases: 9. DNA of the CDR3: TGTGCCAGCAGTCAACATAAGAGCGGGAGCTACAATGAGCAGTTCTTC. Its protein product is CASSQHKSGSYNEQFF.

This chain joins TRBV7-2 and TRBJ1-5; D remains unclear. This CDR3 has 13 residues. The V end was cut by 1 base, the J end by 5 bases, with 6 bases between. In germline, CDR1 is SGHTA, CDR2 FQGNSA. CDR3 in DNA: TGTGCCAGCAGCTTAGTTGGTTATCAGCCCCAGCATTTT. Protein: CASSLVGYQPQHF.

CDR3 DNA sequence: TGTGCCAGCAGCCCACCGGACAGGGGCCACGAGCAGTACTTC. This gives the protein CASSPPDRGHEQYF. J is TRBJ2-7 and V is TRBV7-9; 9 bases align to TRBD1. This CDR3 region has 14 residues. V shed 5 bases and J 5 bases; nucleotides not matched to a gene: 7. The germline V gene encodes CDR1 SEHNR and CDR2 FQNEAQ (reference sequence).